This T cell receptor beta chain was captured by sequencing in a study of cytomegalovirus exposure and HLA in healthy donors. Points from the study as a whole: Within an earlier analysis, most TCR beta V segments proved productive either about 87% or about 30% of the time. Clonal expansion was found to be greater in HLA-associated TCR beta chains than in equally common others in a later analysis. The authors confirmed in vitro that three CMV-associated chains were specific for CMV antigens.

The PCR contained 60 Vbeta and 13 Jbeta primers. The data were produced by immunoSEQ multiplex PCR, yet TCRdb's version contains in-frame clones alone and is incomplete. The sample holds about 54,000 clones; 82% are singletons and the top ten take just over 3%. V lost 2 bases and J lost 2; bases outside the gene matches: 6. This CDR3 is built from 16 residues. Looked up from germline, CDR1 is MNHEY and CDR2 is SMNVEV (reference sequence). Turning to this clone: Its antigen is currently unknown.

These donors counted as nominally healthy when sampled, but unrecorded immune exposures were likely. V is TRBV27 and J is TRBJ2-3; 8 bases agree with TRBD2. This TCR was sampled from a woman aged 18-29 years in good health and CMV-seronegative. Input material: PBMCs. The CDR3 region is CASSLRGTRATDTQYF. In DNA, the CDR3 is TGTGCCAGCAGTTTAAGGGGGACTAGGGCCACAGATACGCAGTATTTT.